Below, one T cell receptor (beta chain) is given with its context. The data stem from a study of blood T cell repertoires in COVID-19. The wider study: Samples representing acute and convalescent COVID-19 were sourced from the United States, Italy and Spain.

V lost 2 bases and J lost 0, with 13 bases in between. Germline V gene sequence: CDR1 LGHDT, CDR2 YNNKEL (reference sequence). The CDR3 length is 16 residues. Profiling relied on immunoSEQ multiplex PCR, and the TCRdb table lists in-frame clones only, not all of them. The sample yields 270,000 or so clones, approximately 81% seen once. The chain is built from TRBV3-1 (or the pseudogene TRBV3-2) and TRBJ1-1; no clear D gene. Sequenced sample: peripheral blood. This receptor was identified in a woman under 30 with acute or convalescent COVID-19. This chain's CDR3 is CASSQLFSGMNTEAFF. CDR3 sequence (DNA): TGTGCCAGCAGCCAACTCTTCTCAGGTATGAACACTGAAGCTTTCTTT.